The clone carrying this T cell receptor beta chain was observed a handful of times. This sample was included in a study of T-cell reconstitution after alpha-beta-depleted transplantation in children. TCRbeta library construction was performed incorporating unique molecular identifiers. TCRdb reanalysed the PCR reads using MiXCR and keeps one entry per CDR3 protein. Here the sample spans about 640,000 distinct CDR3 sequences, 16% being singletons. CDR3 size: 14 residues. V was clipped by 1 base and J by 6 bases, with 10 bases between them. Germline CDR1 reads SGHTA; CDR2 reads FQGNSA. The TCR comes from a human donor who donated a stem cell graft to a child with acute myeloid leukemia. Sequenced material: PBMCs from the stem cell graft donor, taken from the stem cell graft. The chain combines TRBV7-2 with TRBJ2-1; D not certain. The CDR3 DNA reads TGTGCCAGCAGCTTAGTTTTGGGGATCAATGAGCAGTTCTTC. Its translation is CASSLVLGINEQFF.